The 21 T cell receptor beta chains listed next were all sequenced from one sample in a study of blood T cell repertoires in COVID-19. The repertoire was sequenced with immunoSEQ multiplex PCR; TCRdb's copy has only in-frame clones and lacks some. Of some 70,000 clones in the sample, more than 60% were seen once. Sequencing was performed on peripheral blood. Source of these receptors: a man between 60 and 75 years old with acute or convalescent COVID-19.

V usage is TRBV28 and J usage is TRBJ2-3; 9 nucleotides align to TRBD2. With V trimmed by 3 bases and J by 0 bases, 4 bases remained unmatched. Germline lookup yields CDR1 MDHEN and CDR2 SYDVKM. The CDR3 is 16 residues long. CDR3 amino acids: CASSFSGGFSTDTQYF. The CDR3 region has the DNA TGTGCCAGCAGTTTTAGCGGGGGCTTTAGCACAGATACGCAGTATTTT.

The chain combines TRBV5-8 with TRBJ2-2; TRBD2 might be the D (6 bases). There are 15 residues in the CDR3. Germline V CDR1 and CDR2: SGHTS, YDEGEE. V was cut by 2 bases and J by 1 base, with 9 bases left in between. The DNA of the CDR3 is TGTGCCAGCAGCTTCCGGGGACTGAACACCGGGGAGCTGTTTTTT. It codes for CASSFRGLNTGELFF.

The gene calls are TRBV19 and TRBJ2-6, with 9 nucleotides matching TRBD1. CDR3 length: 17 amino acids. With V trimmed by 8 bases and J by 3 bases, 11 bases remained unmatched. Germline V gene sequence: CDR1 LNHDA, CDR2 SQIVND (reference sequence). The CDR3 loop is CASHRRRDRVGANVLTF. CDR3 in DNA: TGTGCCAGTCACCGCCGCCGGGACAGGGTTGGGGCCAACGTCCTGACTTTC.

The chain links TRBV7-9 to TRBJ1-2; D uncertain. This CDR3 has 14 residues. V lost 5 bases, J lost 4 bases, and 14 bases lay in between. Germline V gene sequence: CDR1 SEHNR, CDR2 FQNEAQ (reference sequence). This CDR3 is CASSTQIPPYGYTF. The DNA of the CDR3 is TGTGCCAGCAGCACCCAGATTCCCCCCTATGGCTACACCTTC.

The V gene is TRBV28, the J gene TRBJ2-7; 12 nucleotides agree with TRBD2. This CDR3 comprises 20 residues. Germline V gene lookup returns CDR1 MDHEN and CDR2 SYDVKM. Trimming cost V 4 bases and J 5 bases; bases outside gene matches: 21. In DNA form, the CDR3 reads TGTGCCAGCAGTTCCTCACTCACCTCGACTAGCGGGAGAGTGGGGAACGAGCAGTACTTC. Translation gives CASSSSLTSTSGRVGNEQYF.

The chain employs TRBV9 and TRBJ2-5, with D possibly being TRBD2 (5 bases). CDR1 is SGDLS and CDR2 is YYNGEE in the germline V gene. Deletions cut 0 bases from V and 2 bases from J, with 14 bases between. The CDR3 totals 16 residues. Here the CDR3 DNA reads TGTGCCAGCAGCGTAGAGATGGGATCGGGGCAAGAGACCCAGTACTTC. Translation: CASSVEMGSGQETQYF.

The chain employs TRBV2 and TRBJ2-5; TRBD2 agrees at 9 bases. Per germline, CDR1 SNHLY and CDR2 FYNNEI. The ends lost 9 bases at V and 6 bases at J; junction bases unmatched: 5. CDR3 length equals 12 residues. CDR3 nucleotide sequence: TGTGCCAGAATAGCGGGAGAACAGACCCAGTACTTC. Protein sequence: CARIAGEQTQYF.

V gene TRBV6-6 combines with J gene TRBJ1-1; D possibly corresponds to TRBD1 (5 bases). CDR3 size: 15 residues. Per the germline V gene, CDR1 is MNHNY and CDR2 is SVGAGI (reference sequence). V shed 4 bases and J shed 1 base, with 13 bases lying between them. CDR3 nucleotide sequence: TGTGCCAGCAGTTCGGCCCCGGGGGAGAACACTGAAGCTTTCTTT. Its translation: CASSSAPGENTEAFF.

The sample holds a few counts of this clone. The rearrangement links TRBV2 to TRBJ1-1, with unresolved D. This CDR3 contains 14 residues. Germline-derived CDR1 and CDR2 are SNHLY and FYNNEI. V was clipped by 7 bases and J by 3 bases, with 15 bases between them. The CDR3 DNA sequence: TGTGCCAGCACTTTTCGGGGTGGGGACACTGAAGCTTTCTTT. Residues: CASTFRGGDTEAFF.

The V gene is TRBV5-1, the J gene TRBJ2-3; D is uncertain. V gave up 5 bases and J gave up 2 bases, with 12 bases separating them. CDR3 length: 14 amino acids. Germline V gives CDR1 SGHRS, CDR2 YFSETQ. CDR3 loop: CASRVAVSTDTQYF. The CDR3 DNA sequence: TGCGCCAGCAGGGTAGCCGTATCCACAGATACGCAGTATTTT.

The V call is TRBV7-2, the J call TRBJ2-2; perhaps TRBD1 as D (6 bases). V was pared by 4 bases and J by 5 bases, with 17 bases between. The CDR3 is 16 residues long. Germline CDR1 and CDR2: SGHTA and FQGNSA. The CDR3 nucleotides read TGTGCCAGCAGCTCACAGCCCCAGGGGTTGACCGGGGAGCTGTTTTTT. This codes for CASSSQPQGLTGELFF.

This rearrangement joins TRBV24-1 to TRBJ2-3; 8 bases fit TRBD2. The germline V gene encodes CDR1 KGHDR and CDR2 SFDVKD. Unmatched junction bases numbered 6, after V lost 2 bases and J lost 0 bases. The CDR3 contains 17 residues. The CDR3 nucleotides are TGTGCCACCAGTGATTCGACGTCTAGCGGGAGCACAGATACGCAGTATTTT. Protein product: CATSDSTSSGSTDTQYF.

In DNA form, the CDR3 reads TGTGCCAGCAGTCCGCGGACAGGGACGTACCAAGAGACCCAGTACTTC. Amino acids: CASSPRTGTYQETQYF. The V call is TRBV27, the J call TRBJ2-5; 8 nucleotides line up with TRBD1. V lost 5 bases, J lost 0 bases, and 8 bases stayed unmatched. Germline lookup yields CDR1 MNHEY and CDR2 SMNVEV (reference sequence). The CDR3 is made up of 16 amino acids.

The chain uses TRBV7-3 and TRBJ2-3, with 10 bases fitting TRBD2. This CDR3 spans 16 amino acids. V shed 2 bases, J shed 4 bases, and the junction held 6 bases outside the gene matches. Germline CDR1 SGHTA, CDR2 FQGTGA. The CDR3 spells CASSLGTSAKSDTQYF. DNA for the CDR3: TGTGCCAGCAGCTTAGGGACTAGCGCAAAATCAGATACGCAGTATTTT.

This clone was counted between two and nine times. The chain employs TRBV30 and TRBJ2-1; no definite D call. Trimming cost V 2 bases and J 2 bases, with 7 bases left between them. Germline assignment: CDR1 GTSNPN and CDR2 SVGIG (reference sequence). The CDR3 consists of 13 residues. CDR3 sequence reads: CAWSLLAYNEQFF. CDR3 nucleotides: TGTGCCTGGAGTCTTTTAGCCTACAATGAGCAGTTCTTC. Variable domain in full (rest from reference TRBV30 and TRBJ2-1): SQTIHQWPATLVQPVGSPLSLECTVEGTSNPNLYWYRQAAGRGLQLLFYSVGIGQISSEVPQNLSASRPQDRQFILSSKKLLLSDSGFYLCAWSLLAYNEQFFGPGTRLTVL.

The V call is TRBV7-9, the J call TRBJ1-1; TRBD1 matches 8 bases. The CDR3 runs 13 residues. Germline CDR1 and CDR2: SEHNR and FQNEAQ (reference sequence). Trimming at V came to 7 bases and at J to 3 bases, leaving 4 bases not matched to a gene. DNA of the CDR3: TGTGCCAGCACCCTGACAGGGGACACTGAAGCTTTCTTT. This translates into CASTLTGDTEAFF.

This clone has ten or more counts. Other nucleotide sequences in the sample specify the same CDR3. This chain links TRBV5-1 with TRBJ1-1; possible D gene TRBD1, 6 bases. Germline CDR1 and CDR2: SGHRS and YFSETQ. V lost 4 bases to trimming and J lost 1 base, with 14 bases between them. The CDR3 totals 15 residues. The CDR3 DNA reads TGCGCCAGCAGCGTATCGGGACAAGGGAACACTGAAGCTTTCTTT. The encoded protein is CASSVSGQGNTEAFF.

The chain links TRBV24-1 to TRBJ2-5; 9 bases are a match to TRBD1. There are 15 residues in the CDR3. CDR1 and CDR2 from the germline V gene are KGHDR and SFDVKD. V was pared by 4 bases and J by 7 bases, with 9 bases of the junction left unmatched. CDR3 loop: CATSESGDRGRTQYF. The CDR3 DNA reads TGTGCCACCAGTGAGTCTGGAGACAGGGGGAGGACCCAGTACTTC.

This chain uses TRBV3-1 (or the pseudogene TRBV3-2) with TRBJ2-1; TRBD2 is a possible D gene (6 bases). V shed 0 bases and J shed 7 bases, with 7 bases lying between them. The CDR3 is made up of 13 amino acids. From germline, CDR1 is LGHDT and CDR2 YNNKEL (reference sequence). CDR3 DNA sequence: TGTGCCAGCAGCCAAGATGGAGGGAATGAGCAGTTCTTC. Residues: CASSQDGGNEQFF.

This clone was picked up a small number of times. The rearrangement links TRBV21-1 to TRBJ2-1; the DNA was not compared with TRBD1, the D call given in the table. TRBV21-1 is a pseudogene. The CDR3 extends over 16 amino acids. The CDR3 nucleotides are TGTGCCAGCAACGTACAGGGACACCTTGCCTACAATGAGCAGTTCTTC. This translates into CASNVQGHLAYNEQFF.

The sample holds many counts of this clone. The CDR3 nucleotides are TGTGCCATAGGACAGGGAGGCAATCAGCCCCAGCATTTT. It encodes CAIGQGGNQPQHF. The rearrangement joins TRBV10-3 to TRBJ1-5; 8 bases align to TRBD1. The CDR3 is made up of 13 amino acids. V was clipped by 9 bases and J by 2 bases; unmatched bases: 3. Germline V gene lookup returns CDR1 ENHRY and CDR2 SYGVKD.